One T cell receptor beta chain is described in this entry. Its antigen is still unknown. The data were produced by immunoSEQ multiplex PCR, yet TCRdb's version contains in-frame clones alone and is incomplete. The sample has roughly 660,000 clones; roughly 87% are singletons. The V end lost 3 bases, the J end lost 0 bases, and 6 bases lay between the germline ends. This CDR3 comprises 15 residues. In germline, CDR1 is MNHEY, CDR2 SMNVEV (reference sequence). This sample stems from a study of shared clonotypes between healthy human individuals. Study-wide points: Rarefaction showed that sequencing of sorted subsets was incomplete (despite large depth). Donor clonotype sharing was expected to depend on sequencing depth. Approximately 5.4% of naive CD4 clonotypes were common to a handful of donors.

The receptor was isolated from a man aged 18-30 years in good health. Some clones in this sample may be carry-over from other donors' samples. V usage is TRBV27 and J usage is TRBJ2-6; D is unclear. The sequencing input was memory CD8+ T cells from PBMCs. The subset here: CD45RO+ cells pooled with CCR7-negative TemRA cells. This CDR3 reads CASSFHYSGANVLTF. The CDR3 DNA reads TGTGCCAGCAGTTTCCATTACTCTGGGGCCAACGTCCTGACTTTC.